This T cell receptor beta chain was identified in a study of identical twins. The ends lost 0 bases at V and 4 bases at J; junction bases unmatched: 3. Germline CDR1 and CDR2: SGHTA and FQGNSA. The CDR3 extends over 15 amino acids. This clonotype occurred a few times. TCRdb itself ran the 5' RACE reads through MiXCR, one entry per CDR3 protein. The repertoire holds about 790,000 distinct CDR3 sequences, with roughly 18% as singletons. This same sample was also taken into another study, of T cells expressing NK-cell markers.

The chain uses TRBV7-2 and TRBJ2-7; 10 nucleotides align to TRBD2. Sequenced sample: PBMCs. The source is a woman between 18 and 29 years old in good health. CDR3 sequence (DNA): TGTGCCAGCAGCTTAGCAGCGGGAGGGCCGTACGAGCAGTACTTC. Protein: CASSLAAGGPYEQYF.